A single sample is the source of the 25 T cell receptor beta chains below, sequenced in a study of regulatory T cells in long-lasting Graves disease. Arm-PCR of CDR3 regions and iRepertoire HTBI primers were the basis on which TCR beta libraries were built. A single record per CDR3 protein comes from TCRdb applying MiXCR to the multiplex PCR reads. In the table there are approximately 350,000 distinct CDR3 sequences, approximately 25% of which are singletons. Time point in this sample: persistent/refractory GD, antithyroid drugs over 5 years with positive TRAb. Scientists built the TCR library using RNA that was extracted from PBMCs. The material was peripheral blood mononuclear cells (PBMCs), obtained when the disease was refractory, from a patient treated with antithyroid drugs. Every receptor here comes from a woman aged 40 to 50 with Graves disease.

This clonotype has only a few counts. The J gene is TRBJ2-6, the V gene TRBV11-2; weak D call: TRBD1 (6 bases). The CDR3 is made up of 21 amino acids. Germline V gives CDR1 SGHAT, CDR2 FQNNGV. V shed 4 bases and J shed 0 bases, with 25 bases lying between them. The CDR3 region has the DNA TGTGCCAGCAGCTCGAATCGGAGGACAGCGACTACCAGCTCTGGGGCCAACGTCCTGACTTTC. Protein product: CASSSNRRTATTSSGANVLTF.

The CDR3 here is CASSPYGGGETQYF. The CDR3, as DNA: TGTGCCAGCAGCCCCTACGGGGGAGGGGAGACCCAGTACTTC. The chain couples TRBV9 to TRBJ2-5; TRBD2 matches 7 bases. The germline V gene has CDR1 SGDLS and CDR2 YYNGEE. CDR3 length: 14 residues. The trim removed 4 bases at V and 5 bases at J, leaving 8 bases unmatched.

This clonotype has a count of ten or more. The rearrangement joins TRBV29-1 to TRBJ2-5; 8 bases fit TRBD1. The CDR3 is 10 amino acids. The V gene end was trimmed by 6 bases and the J gene end by 7 bases; junction bases not matched to a gene: 1. CDR1 is SQVTM, CDR2 ANQGSEA, per germline. CDR3 sequence: CSVDRGTQYF. The CDR3 nucleotides read TGCAGCGTAGACAGGGGGACCCAGTACTTC.

This clonotype showed up many times. V and J are TRBV16 and TRBJ1-2, with a weak D call TRBD1 (6 bases). V was shortened by 3 bases and J by 13 bases, with 15 bases between the two germline ends. Germline V CDR1 and CDR2: KGHSY, FQNENV. The CDR3 covers 12 residues. The DNA for the CDR3 is TGTGCCAGCAGCCATTCGGCAGGGGCAGGCACCTTC. It codes for CASSHSAGAGTF. Together with reference TRBV16 and TRBJ1-2, the CDR3 gives the full variable domain: GEEVAQTPKHLVRGEGQKAKLYCAPIKGHSYVFWYQQVLKNEFKFLISFQNENVFDETGMPKERFSAKCLPNSPCSLEIQATKLEDSAVYFCASSHSAGAGTFGSGTRLTVV.

In its sample, this clonotype was seen many times. The gene calls are TRBV12-3 or TRBV12-4 and TRBJ1-5, with no clear D. V was trimmed by 6 bases and J by 2 bases, leaving 20 bases between them. This CDR3 contains 17 residues. CDR3 residues: CASSIKVLGTRNQPQHF. The CDR3 DNA is TGTGCCAGCAGCATAAAGGTCCTAGGCACGCGCAATCAGCCCCAGCATTTT.

At least ten counts were recorded for this clonotype. The chain uses TRBV27 and TRBJ1-4, with 8 bases identical to TRBD1. CDR3 length equals 14 residues. V dropped 10 bases and J dropped 6; count of bases not matched to a gene: 10. CDR1 is MNHEY, CDR2 SMNVEV, per germline (reference sequence). CDR3 residues: CATSPDREYEKLFF. CDR3 DNA sequence: TGTGCCACCTCCCCGGACAGGGAATATGAAAAACTGTTTTTT.

In its sample, this clonotype was seen many times. The chain uses TRBV11-2 and TRBJ2-7; perhaps D is TRBD1 or TRBD2 (5 bases each). The CDR3 is made up of 14 amino acids. The germline V and J ends were trimmed by 5 bases and 1 base, with 12 bases remaining between them. Germline V gene lookup returns CDR1 SGHAT and CDR2 FQNNGV. The chain's CDR3 is CASSLRDQSYEQYF. In DNA form, the CDR3 reads TGTGCCAGCAGCCTCCGGGACCAATCCTACGAGCAGTACTTC. Complete variable domain (other parts from reference TRBV11-2 and TRBJ2-7): EAGVAQSPRYKIIEKRQSVAFWCNPISGHATLYWYQQILGQGPKLLIQFQNNGVVDDSQLPKDRFSAERLKGVDSTLKIQPAKLEDSAVYLCASSLRDQSYEQYFGPGTRLTVT.

In its sample, this clonotype was seen many times. This rearrangement joins TRBV20-1 to TRBJ2-5; D tentatively fits TRBD1 or TRBD2 (7 bases each). CDR3 size: 14 residues. Germline V gene sequence: CDR1 DFQATT, CDR2 SNEGSKA (reference sequence). V dropped 5 bases and J dropped 4 bases, with 17 bases sitting between them. The DNA for the CDR3 is TGCAGTGCTCCAGGGGAGGGGGCGCGAGAGACCCAGTACTTC. Encoded protein: CSAPGEGARETQYF.

This clonotype was picked up many times. The chain uses TRBV20-1 and TRBJ2-7, with 7 bases lining up with TRBD1. Germline CDR1 and CDR2: DFQATT and SNEGSKA (reference sequence). V was clipped by 2 bases and J by 1 base; unmatched bases: 5. The CDR3 loop spans 14 amino acids. In DNA, the CDR3 is TGCAGTGCTAGATTCGGACAGGCTTCCTACGAGCAGTACTTC. Translated, it gives CSARFGQASYEQYF.

This clonotype appeared many times. The V and J genes are TRBV13 and TRBJ2-5, with D possibly matching TRBD2 (5 bases). V shed 5 bases and J shed 5 bases, with 18 bases lying between them. Germline CDR1 PRHDT, CDR2 FYEKMQ (reference sequence). The CDR3 loop spans 15 amino acids. The CDR3 is CASSPLTRVGETQYF. For the CDR3, the DNA is TGTGCCAGCAGCCCACTGACGCGGGTAGGCGAGACCCAGTACTTC.

The chain couples TRBV7-8 to TRBJ2-3, with a tentative D call TRBD2 (6 bases). The CDR3 extends over 12 amino acids. Trimming left V 6 bases short and J 6 bases short, with 10 bases between. In germline, CDR1 is SGHVS, CDR2 FQNEAQ. As DNA, the CDR3 is TGTGCCAGCAGTTACCGGGGGGATACGCAGTATTTT. Encoded protein: CASSYRGDTQYF.

This clonotype was picked up a small number of times. The chain employs TRBV6-2 or TRBV6-3 and TRBJ2-7; 10 bases are a match to TRBD1. With V trimmed by 6 bases and J by 6 bases, 14 bases remained unmatched. This CDR3 is built from 16 residues. Germline-derived CDR1 and CDR2 are MNHEY and SVGEGT. The CDR3 bases are TGTGCCAGCAGCTATAGCACCGGGACAGGGGTAGGCGAGCAGTACTTC. This encodes CASSYSTGTGVGEQYF.

The table lists this clonotype with many counts. The chain has TRBV5-6 and TRBJ1-5; D may be TRBD1 (6 bases). The germline V gene has CDR1 SGHDT and CDR2 YYEEEE. This CDR3 is built from 15 residues. Trimming took off 7 bases at V and 2 bases at J, with 16 bases between the two ends. CDR3 DNA sequence: TGTGCCAGCCGCACCTGGGGGGCCGGCAATCAGCCCCAGCATTTT. As protein: CASRTWGAGNQPQHF.

In its sample, this clonotype was seen many times. This CDR3 reads CSASGREYYEQYF. In DNA, the CDR3 is TGCAGTGCTAGCGGCCGGGAGTACTACGAGCAGTACTTC. The chain has TRBV20-1 and TRBJ2-7; maybe TRBD2 (6 bases). This CDR3 has 13 amino acids. The germline V gene encodes CDR1 DFQATT and CDR2 SNEGSKA (reference sequence). V was cut by 3 bases and J by 3 bases, with 12 bases left in between.

V gene TRBV2 combines with J gene TRBJ2-2, with D possibly TRBD1 on 5 matching bases. There are 13 residues in the CDR3. V lost 4 bases to trimming and J lost 7 bases, with 10 bases between them. Germline V gene data show CDR1 as SNHLY and CDR2 as FYNNEI. The CDR3 reads CASSGATDGELFF. In DNA form, the CDR3 reads TGTGCCAGCAGTGGCGCGACAGACGGGGAGCTGTTTTTT.

Ten or more counts support this clonotype. The chain employs TRBV12-3 or TRBV12-4 and TRBJ2-7, with a tentative D call TRBD2 (6 bases). V shed 5 bases and J shed 9 bases, with 11 bases lying between them. This CDR3 has 11 residues. The CDR3 DNA sequence: TGTGCCAGCAGTCCCGGGGGACGGCAGTACTTC. Its protein is CASSPGGRQYF.

This chain connects TRBV6-4 to TRBJ2-3, with TRBD2 matching over 10 bases. J lost 4 bases, V lost 5 bases, and 3 bases had no gene match. Germline CDR1 MRHNA, CDR2 SNTAGT. The CDR3 runs 14 residues. DNA of the CDR3: TGTGCCAGCAGTTTAAGCGGGAGGGCAGATACGCAGTATTTT. The encoded protein is CASSLSGRADTQYF.

This chain connects TRBV27 to TRBJ1-1; D is unclear. The CDR3 sequence is 13 residues long. From germline, CDR1 is MNHEY and CDR2 SMNVEV (reference sequence). The ends were cut back, 7 bases at V and 5 bases at J, with 14 bases in the middle. For the CDR3, the DNA is TGTGCCAGCATCAATCTAGGGCGTACTGAAGCTTTCTTT. Encoded protein: CASINLGRTEAFF.

This clonotype showed up many times. The chain has TRBV29-1 and TRBJ1-1; no clear D gene. Germline loops: CDR1 SQVTM, CDR2 ANQGSEA. V was shortened by 4 bases and J by 0 bases, with 3 bases between the two germline ends. The CDR3 length is 11 residues. CDR3 sequence reads: CSVGVNTEAFF. The CDR3 DNA sequence: TGCAGCGTTGGAGTGAACACTGAAGCTTTCTTT.

The table lists this clonotype with a few counts. This chain connects TRBV7-3 to TRBJ1-5; D unclear. CDR3 length: 13 residues. Trimming took 5 bases from V and 6 from J, leaving 11 bases between them. Germline values: CDR1 SGHTA, CDR2 FQGTGA. The chain's CDR3 is CASSKEAGQPQHF. The CDR3 DNA follows: TGTGCCAGCAGCAAGGAGGCTGGTCAGCCCCAGCATTTT. The complete variable domain, with remaining parts taken from reference TRBV7-3 and TRBJ1-5, reads GAGVSQTPSNKVTEKGKYVELRCDPISGHTALYWYRQSLGQGPEFLIYFQGTGAADDSGLPNDRFFAVRPEGSVSTLKIQRTERGDSAVYLCASSKEAGQPQHFGDGTRLSIL.

This clonotype was found a few times. The V and J genes are TRBV9 and TRBJ2-2; TRBD1 agrees at 7 bases. This CDR3 has 14 amino acids. J was trimmed by 5 bases and V by 3 bases; bases with no gene match: 4. Germline V gene lookup returns CDR1 SGDLS and CDR2 YYNGEE. The CDR3 DNA reads as TGTGCCAGCAGCGAATCCAGGGGGACCGGGGAGCTGTTTTTT. Translation: CASSESRGTGELFF.

The gene calls are TRBV5-1 and TRBJ2-6; a possible D gene is TRBD2 (6 bases). The CDR3 length is 16 residues. Trimming removed 0 bases from V and 2 bases from J, with 9 bases in between. Germline CDR1 is SGHRS and CDR2 is YFSETQ. The CDR3 region has the DNA TGCGCCAGCAGCTTGGTCGGGGGACCTGGGGCCAACGTCCTGACTTTC. This translates into CASSLVGGPGANVLTF.

This clonotype was seen more than once but under ten times. A much larger clone lies one base from this, so it may be a read error. V gene TRBV6-1 combines with J gene TRBJ1-2, with a possible D match to TRBD1 (5 bases). The V end was cut by 5 bases, the J end by 6 bases, with 19 bases between. Germline-derived CDR1 and CDR2 are MNHNS and SASEGT. This CDR3 is built from 15 residues. The CDR3 is CASSNPLQGLHGYTF. CDR3 sequence (DNA): TGTGCCAGCAGTAACCCACTCCAGGGTTTGCATGGCTACACCTTC.

On this clonotype: This clone may be a read error of a much larger clone one base away. The chain couples TRBV5-1 to TRBJ2-4; 10 nucleotides agree with TRBD2. The CDR3 runs to 16 residues. CDR1 SGHRS and CDR2 YFSETQ come from the germline V gene. The CDR3 region has the DNA TGCGCCAGCAGCTATGGACTAGCGGAGTTCAAAAACACTCAGTACTTC. It codes for CASSYGLAEFKNTQYF. Full variable domain (missing parts from reference TRBV5-1 and TRBJ2-4): KAGVTQTPRYLIKTRGQQVTLSCSPISGHRSVSWYQQTPGQGLQFLFEYFSETQRNKGNFPGRFSGRQFSNSRSEMNVSTLELGDSALYLCASSYGLAEFKNTQYFGAGTRLSVL.

The table lists this clonotype with a few counts. V usage is TRBV2 and J usage is TRBJ2-6, with D possibly TRBD2 on 6 matching bases. The CDR3 totals 17 residues. Germline loops: CDR1 SNHLY, CDR2 FYNNEI. Trimming removed 7 bases from V and 0 bases from J, with 16 bases in between. CDR3 protein: CASIGGRVSSGANVLTF. In nucleotides, the CDR3 is TGTGCCAGCATAGGAGGGCGAGTAAGCTCTGGGGCCAACGTCCTGACTTTC.